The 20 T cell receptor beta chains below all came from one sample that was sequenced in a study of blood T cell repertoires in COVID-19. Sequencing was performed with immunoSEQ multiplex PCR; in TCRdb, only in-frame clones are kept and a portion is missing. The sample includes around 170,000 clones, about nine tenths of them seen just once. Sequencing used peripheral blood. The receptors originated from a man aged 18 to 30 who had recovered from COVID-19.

The CDR3: CASLKAGSGNTIYF. CDR3 in DNA: TGTGCCAGCCTAAAGGCAGGCTCTGGAAACACCATATATTTT. The chain joins TRBV19 to TRBJ1-3; D is unresolved. This CDR3 comprises 14 residues. The V gene's germline CDR1 is LNHDA and CDR2 SQIVND (reference sequence). Trimming pared 9 bases from V and 0 bases from J, leaving 12 bases between.

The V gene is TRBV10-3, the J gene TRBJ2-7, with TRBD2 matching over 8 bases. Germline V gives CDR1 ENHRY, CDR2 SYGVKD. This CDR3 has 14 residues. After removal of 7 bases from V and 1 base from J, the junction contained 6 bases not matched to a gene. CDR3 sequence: CAIKERETSYEQYF. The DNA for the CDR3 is TGTGCCATCAAGGAGCGGGAGACTTCCTACGAGCAGTACTTC.

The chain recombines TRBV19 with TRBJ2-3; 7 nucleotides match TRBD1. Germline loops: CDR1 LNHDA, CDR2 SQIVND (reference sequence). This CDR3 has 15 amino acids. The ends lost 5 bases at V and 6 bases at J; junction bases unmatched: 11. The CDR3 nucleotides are TGTGCCAGTAGTGACAGGGATTTTCGTCGGGATACGCAGTATTTT. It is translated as CASSDRDFRRDTQYF.

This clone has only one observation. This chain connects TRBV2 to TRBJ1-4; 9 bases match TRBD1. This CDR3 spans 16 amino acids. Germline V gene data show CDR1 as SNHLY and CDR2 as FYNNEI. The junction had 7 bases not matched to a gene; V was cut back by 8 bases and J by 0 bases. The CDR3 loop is CASAETGGSTNEKLFF. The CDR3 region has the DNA TGTGCCAGCGCGGAGACAGGGGGATCAACTAATGAAAAACTGTTTTTT.

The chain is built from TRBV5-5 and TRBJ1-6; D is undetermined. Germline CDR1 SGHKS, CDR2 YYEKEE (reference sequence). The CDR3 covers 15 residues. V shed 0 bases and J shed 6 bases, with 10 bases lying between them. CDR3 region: CASSLVSSGNSPLHF. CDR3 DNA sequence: TGTGCCAGCAGCTTGGTCTCCTCCGGTAATTCACCCCTCCACTTT.

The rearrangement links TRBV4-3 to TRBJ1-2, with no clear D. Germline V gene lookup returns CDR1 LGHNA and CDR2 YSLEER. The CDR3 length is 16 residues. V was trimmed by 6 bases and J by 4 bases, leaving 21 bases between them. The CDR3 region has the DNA TGCGCCAGCAGTCACTCCCCCCCAGACGGAGCCTATGGCTACACCTTC. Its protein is CASSHSPPDGAYGYTF.

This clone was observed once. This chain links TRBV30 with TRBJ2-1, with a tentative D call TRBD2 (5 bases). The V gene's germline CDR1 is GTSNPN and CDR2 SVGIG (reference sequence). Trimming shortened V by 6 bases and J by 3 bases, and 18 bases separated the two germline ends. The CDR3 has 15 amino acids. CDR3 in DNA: TGTGCCTGCCTGGGTATTGGAACTAGCTACAATGAGCAGTTCTTC. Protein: CACLGIGTSYNEQFF.

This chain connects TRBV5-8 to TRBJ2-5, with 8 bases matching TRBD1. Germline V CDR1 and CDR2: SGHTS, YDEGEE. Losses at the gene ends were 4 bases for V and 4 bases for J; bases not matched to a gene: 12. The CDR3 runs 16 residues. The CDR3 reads CASSPRTGRRGETQYF. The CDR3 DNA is TGTGCCAGCAGCCCGAGGACAGGGCGGAGGGGAGAGACCCAGTACTTC.

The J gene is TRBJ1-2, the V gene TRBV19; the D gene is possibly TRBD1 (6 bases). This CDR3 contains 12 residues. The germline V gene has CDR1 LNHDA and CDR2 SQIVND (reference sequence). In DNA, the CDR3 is TGTGCAGCGGGGGGGCCCGTCTATGGCTACACCTTC. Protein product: CAAGGPVYGYTF.

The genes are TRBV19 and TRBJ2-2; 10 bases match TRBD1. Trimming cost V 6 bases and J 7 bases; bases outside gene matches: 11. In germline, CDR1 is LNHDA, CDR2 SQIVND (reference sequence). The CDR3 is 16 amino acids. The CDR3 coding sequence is TGTGCCAGTAGCACCGTCCGGGACAGGGGAATCGGGGAGCTGTTTTTT. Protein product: CASSTVRDRGIGELFF.

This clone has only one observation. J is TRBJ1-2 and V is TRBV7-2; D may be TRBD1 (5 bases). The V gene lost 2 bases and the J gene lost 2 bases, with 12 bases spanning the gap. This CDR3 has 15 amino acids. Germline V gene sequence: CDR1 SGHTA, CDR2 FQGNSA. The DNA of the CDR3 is TGTGCCAGCAGCTTATATCAGGGCGAGAACTATGGCTACACCTTC. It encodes CASSLYQGENYGYTF.

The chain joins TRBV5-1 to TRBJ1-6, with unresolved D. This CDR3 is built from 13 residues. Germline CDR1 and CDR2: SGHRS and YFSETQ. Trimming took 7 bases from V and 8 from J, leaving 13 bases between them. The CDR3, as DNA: TGCGCCAGCCGGTTAAACAGTGATTCACCCCTCCACTTT. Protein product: CASRLNSDSPLHF.

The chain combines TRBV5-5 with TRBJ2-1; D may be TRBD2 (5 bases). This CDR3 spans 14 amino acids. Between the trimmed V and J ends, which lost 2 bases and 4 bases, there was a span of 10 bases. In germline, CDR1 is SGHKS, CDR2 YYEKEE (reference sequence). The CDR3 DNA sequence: TGTGCCAGCAGCTTAGGACTTGTGTACAATGAGCAGTTCTTC. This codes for CASSLGLVYNEQFF.

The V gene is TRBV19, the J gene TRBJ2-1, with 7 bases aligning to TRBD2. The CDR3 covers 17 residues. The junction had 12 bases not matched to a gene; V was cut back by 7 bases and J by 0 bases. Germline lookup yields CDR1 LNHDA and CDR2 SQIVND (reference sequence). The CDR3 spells CASTPRASGSSYNEQFF. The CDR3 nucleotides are TGTGCCAGTACCCCCCGAGCTAGCGGAAGCTCCTACAATGAGCAGTTCTTC.

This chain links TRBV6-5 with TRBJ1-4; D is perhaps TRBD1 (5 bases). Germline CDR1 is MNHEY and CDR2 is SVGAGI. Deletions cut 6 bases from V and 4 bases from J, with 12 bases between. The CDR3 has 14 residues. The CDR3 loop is CASRPGWGNEKLFF. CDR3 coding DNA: TGTGCCAGCAGGCCAGGGTGGGGTAATGAAAAACTGTTTTTT.

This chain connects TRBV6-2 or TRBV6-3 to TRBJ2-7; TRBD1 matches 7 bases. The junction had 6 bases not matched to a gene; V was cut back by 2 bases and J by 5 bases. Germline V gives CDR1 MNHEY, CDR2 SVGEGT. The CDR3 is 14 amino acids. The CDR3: CASSYPRDRDEQYF. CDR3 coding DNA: TGTGCCAGCAGTTACCCCCGGGACAGAGACGAGCAGTACTTC.

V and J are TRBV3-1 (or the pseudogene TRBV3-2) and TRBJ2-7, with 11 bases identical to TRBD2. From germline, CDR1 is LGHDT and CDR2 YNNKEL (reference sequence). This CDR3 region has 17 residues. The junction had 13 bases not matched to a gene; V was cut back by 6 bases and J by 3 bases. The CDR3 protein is CASSLTSGSLYNYEQYF. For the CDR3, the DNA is TGTGCCAGCAGTCTAACTAGCGGGAGCTTGTATAACTACGAGCAGTACTTC.

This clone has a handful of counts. The CDR3 region is CSAQDRVDSGNTIYF. CDR3 bases: TGCAGCGCCCAAGACAGGGTCGACTCTGGAAACACCATATATTTT. This chain joins TRBV29-1 and TRBJ1-3; TRBD1 aligns across 7 bases. The germline gives CDR1 SQVTM, CDR2 ANQGSEA. Losses at the gene ends were 7 bases for V and 0 bases for J; bases not matched to a gene: 9. The length of the CDR3 is 15 residues.

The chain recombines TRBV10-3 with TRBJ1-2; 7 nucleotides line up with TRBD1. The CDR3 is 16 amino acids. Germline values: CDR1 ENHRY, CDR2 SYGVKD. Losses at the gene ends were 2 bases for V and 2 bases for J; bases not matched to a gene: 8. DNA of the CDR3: TGTGCCATCAGTGAGCCGGGGACAGAGAGGAACTATGGCTACACCTTC. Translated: CAISEPGTERNYGYTF.

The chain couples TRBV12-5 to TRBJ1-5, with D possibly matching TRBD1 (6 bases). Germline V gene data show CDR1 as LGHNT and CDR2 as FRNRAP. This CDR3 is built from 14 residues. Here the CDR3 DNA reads TGTGCATTGGGAGGGACACCTAGCAATCAGCCCCAGCATTTT. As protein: CALGGTPSNQPQHF.